This entry is about one TCR beta chain. Antigen unknown. The junction shows a germline mismatch at one end, possibly a read error. The sample belongs to a study of Ad26.COV2.S vaccination and SARS-CoV-2 variants. Study background: The COV1001 Ad26.COV2.S trial arm included the donor.

General study points: Substantial response breadth was reportedly seen for spike-specific CD8+ and CD4+ T cells after vaccination. There was a possibility that the TCR breadth and depth analyses underestimated total T cell responses. Breadth of non-spike TCRs did not differ between vaccinees and placebo recipients.

Repertoires were generated with immunoSEQ multiplex PCR, while TCRdb's copy carries only in-frame clones and drops some. The sample lists roughly 700,000 clones, around 92% occurring once. The CDR3 is 12 residues long. Germline CDR1 and CDR2: MNHEY and SVGEGT. Treatment given: about 20 received Ad26.COV2.S at low or high dose, single or two shots; about 5 received placebo; per-sample allocation not given. Samples came from day 63 after the first vaccine or placebo injection. This rearrangement joins TRBV6-2 or TRBV6-3 to TRBJ2-1; no clear D. The TCR comes from a person between 18 and 65 years old who received the Ad26.COV2.S COVID-19 vaccine or a placebo. The specimen was peripheral blood, collected in a trial of Ad26.COV2.S vaccine versus placebo. The CDR3 region has the DNA TGTGCCAGCAGTTACTCCTACAATGAGCAGCTCTTC. Translation: CASSYSYNEQLF.